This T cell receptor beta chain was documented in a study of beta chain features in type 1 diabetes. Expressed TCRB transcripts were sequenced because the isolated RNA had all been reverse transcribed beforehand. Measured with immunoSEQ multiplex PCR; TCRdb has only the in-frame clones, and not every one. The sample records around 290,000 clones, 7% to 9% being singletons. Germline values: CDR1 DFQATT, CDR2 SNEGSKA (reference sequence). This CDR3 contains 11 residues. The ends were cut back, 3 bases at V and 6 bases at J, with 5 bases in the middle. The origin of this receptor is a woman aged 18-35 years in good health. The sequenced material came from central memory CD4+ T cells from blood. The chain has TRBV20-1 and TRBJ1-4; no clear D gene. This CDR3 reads CSASYDEKLFF. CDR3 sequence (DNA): TGCAGTGCTAGTTATGATGAAAAACTGTTTTTT.